This TCR beta chain was profiled in a study of spatial heterogeneity in lung cancer. Turning to the study itself: Correlation of TCR transcript counts in tumor regions with a T cell module score from matched bulk RNA-seq was strong.

This CDR3 has 17 amino acids. In germline, CDR1 is SGHAT, CDR2 FQNNGV. Trimming removed 5 bases from V and 7 bases from J; junction bases left unmatched: 14. To note about this clonotype: What it binds is not known.

Described time point: sample taken at primary tumor resection. Points from the study as a whole: Counts of expanded intratumoral alpha and beta TCRs tracked tumor mutation counts.

TCRdb re-called the 5' RACE reads with MiXCR, one entry per CDR3 protein. The top ten hold about 25% of the sample, which has more than 25,000 distinct CDR3 sequences, just over 7% seen once. This sequence joins TRBV11-2 and TRBJ2-2; 9 positions agree with TRBD2. The receptor was derived from a male donor with early-stage non-small cell lung cancer. The source material was lung tumor tissue, sampled at surgery. The CDR3 DNA sequence: TGTGCCAGCAGCACCCCAAGAGGCGGGGGGGCTATCGGGGAGCTGTTTTTT. It translates to CASSTPRGGGAIGELFF.